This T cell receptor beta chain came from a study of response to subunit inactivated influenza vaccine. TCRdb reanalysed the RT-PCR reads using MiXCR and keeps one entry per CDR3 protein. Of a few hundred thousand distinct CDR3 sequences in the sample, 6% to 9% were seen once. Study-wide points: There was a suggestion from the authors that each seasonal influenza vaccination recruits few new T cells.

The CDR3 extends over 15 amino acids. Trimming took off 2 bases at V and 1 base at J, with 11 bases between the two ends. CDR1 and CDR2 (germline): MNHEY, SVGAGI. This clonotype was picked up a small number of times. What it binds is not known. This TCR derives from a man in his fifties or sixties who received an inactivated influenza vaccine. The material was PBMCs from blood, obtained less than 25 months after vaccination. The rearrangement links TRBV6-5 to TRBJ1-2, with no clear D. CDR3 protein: CASSYSPGSNYGYTF. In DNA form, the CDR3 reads TGTGCCAGCAGTTACAGCCCGGGTAGTAACTATGGCTACACCTTC.